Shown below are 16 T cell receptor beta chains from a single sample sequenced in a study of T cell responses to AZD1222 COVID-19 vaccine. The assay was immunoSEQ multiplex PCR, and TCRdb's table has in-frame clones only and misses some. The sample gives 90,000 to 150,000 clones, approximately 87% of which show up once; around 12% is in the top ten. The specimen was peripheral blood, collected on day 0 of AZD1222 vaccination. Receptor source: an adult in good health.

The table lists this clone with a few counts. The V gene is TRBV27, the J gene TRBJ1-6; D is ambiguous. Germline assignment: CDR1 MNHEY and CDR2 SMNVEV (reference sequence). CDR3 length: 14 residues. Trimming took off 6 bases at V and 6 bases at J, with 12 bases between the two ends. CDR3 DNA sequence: TGTGCCAGCAGACCGGGCCGGTCTAATTCACCCCTCCACTTT. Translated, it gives CASRPGRSNSPLHF.

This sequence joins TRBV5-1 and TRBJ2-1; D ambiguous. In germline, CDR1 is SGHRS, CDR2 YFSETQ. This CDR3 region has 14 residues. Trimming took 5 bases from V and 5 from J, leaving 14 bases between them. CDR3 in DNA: TGCGCCAGCAGTCTGGCTGAATTCAACAATGAGCAGTTCTTC. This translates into CASSLAEFNNEQFF.

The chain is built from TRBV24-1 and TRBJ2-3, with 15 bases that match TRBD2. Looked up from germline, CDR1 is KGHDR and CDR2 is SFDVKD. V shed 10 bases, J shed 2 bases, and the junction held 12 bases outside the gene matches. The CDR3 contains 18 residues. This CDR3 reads CATAGLAGGPRFTDTQYF. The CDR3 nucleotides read TGTGCCACTGCCGGACTAGCGGGAGGGCCCAGGTTCACAGATACGCAGTATTTT.

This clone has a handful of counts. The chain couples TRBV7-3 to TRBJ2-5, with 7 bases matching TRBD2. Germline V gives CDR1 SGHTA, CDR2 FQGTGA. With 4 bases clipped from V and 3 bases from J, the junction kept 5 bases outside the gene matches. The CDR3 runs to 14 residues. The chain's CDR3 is CASSWRLAEETQYF. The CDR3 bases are TGTGCCAGCAGCTGGCGGCTAGCGGAAGAGACCCAGTACTTC.

CDR3 amino acids: CASSDGRPGSQHF. In DNA, the CDR3 is TGTGCCAGCAGCGATGGTAGACCTGGATCCCAGCATTTT. The chain carries TRBV3-1 (or the pseudogene TRBV3-2) and TRBJ1-5; D unresolved. Deletions cut 5 bases from V and 11 bases from J, with 16 bases between. CDR1 and CDR2 from the germline V gene are LGHDT and YNNKEL (reference sequence). The CDR3 is made up of 13 amino acids.

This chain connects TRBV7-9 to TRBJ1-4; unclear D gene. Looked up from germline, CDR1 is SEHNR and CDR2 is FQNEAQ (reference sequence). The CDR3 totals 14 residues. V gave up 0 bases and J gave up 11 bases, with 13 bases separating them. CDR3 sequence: CASSLAGKSWKLFF. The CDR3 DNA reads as TGTGCCAGCAGCTTAGCAGGGAAGAGTTGGAAACTGTTTTTT.

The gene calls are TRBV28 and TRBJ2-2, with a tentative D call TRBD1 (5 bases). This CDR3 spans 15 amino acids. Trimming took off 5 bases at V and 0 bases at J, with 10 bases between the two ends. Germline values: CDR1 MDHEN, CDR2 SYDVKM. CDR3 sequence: CASSLGAPNTGELFF. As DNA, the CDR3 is TGTGCCAGCAGTCTAGGGGCACCGAACACCGGGGAGCTGTTTTTT.

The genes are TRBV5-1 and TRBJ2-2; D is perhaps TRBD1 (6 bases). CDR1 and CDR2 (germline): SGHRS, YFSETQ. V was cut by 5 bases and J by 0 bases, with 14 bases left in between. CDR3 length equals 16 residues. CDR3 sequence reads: CASRPTGPANTGELFF. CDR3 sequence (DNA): TGCGCCAGCAGGCCCACAGGGCCCGCGAACACCGGGGAGCTGTTTTTT.

The CDR3 DNA reads as TGTGCCAGCAGTTTAGGGGGCGGGGGTTTCACCGGGGAGCTGTTTTTT. It translates to CASSLGGGGFTGELFF. This chain links TRBV28 with TRBJ2-2; possible D gene TRBD2, 7 bases. The CDR3 sequence is 16 residues long. Germline V CDR1 and CDR2: MDHEN, SYDVKM. The ends were cut back, 2 bases at V and 4 bases at J, with 14 bases in the middle. Drawing the rest from reference TRBV28 and TRBJ2-2, the complete variable domain is DVKVTQSSRYLVKRTGEKVFLECVQDMDHENMFWYRQDPGLGLRLIYFSYDVKMKEKGDIPEGYSVSREKKERFSLILESASTNQTSMYLCASSLGGGGFTGELFFGEGSRLTVL.

CDR3 amino acids: CASSLGTGVPGPEAFF. The CDR3 DNA is TGCGCCAGCAGCTTAGGGACAGGGGTCCCCGGGCCTGAAGCTTTCTTT. The genes are TRBV5-1 and TRBJ1-1, with 10 positions matching TRBD1. Trimming at V came to 2 bases and at J to 6 bases, leaving 10 bases not matched to a gene. Looked up from germline, CDR1 is SGHRS and CDR2 is YFSETQ. The CDR3 covers 16 residues. Looking up the rest from reference TRBV5-1 and TRBJ1-1 gives the full variable domain: KAGVTQTPRYLIKTRGQQVTLSCSPISGHRSVSWYQQTPGQGLQFLFEYFSETQRNKGNFPGRFSGRQFSNSRSEMNVSTLELGDSALYLCASSLGTGVPGPEAFFGQGTRLTVV.

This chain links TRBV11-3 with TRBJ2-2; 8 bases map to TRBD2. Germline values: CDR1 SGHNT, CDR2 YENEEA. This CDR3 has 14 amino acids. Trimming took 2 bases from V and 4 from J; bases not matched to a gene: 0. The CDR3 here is CASSLTSGTGELFF. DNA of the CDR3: TGTGCCAGCAGCTTAACTAGCGGCACCGGGGAGCTGTTTTTT.

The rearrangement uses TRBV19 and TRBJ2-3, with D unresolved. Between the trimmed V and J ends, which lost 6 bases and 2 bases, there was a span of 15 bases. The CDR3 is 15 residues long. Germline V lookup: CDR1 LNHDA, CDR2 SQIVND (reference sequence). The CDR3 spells CASSSPPLNTDTQYF. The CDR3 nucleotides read TGTGCCAGTAGCTCCCCCCCCCTCAACACAGATACGCAGTATTTT.

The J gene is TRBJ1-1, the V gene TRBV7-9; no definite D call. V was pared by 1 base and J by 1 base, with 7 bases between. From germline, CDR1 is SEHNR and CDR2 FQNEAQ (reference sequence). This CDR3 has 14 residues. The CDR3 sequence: CASSLDGPNTEAFF. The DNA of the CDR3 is TGTGCCAGCAGCTTAGACGGACCGAACACTGAAGCTTTCTTT.

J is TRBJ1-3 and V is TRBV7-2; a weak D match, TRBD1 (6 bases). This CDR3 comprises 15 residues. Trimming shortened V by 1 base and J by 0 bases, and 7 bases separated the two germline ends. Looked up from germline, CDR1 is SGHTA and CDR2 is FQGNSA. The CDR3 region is CASSLEGVSGNTIYF. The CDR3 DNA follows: TGTGCCAGCAGCTTAGAGGGGGTCTCTGGAAACACCATATATTTT.

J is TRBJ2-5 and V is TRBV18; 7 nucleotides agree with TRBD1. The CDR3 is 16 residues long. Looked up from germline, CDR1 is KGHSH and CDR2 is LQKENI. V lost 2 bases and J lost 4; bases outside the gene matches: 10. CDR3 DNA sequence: TGTGCCAGCTCACCAGCGACAGGGAGAGTTGGAGAGACCCAGTACTTC. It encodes CASSPATGRVGETQYF.

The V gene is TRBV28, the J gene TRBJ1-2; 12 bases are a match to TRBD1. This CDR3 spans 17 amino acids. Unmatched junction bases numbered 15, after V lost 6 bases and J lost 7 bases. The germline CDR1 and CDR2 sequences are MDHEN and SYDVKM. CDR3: CASRGTGGVKNIGGYTF. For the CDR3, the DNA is TGTGCCAGCAGAGGGACAGGGGGCGTGAAGAATATTGGTGGCTACACCTTC.